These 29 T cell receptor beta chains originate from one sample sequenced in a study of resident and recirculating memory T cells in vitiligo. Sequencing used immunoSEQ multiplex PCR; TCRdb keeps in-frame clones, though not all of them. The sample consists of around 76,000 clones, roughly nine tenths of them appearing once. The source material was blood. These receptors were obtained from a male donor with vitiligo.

For the CDR3, the DNA is TGTGCCAGCAGTTTAATCGACAGAACCTACGAGCAGTACTTC. Protein product: CASSLIDRTYEQYF. V usage is TRBV27 and J usage is TRBJ2-7; the D gene is possibly TRBD1 (5 bases). This CDR3 is 14 amino acids long. Germline CDR1 reads MNHEY; CDR2 reads SMNVEV (reference sequence). Trimming took off 2 bases at V and 2 bases at J, with 10 bases between the two ends.

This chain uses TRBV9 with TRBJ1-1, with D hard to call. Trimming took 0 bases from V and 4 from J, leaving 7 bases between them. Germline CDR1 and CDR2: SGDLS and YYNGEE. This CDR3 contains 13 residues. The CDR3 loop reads CASSVGTGTEAFF. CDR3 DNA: TGTGCCAGCAGCGTAGGTACGGGCACTGAAGCTTTCTTT.

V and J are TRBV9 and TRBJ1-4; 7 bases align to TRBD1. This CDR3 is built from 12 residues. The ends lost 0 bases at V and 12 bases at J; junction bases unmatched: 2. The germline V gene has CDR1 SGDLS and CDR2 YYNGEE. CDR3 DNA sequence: TGTGCCAGCAGCGTAGACGACAGGGAACTGTTTTTT. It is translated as CASSVDDRELFF.

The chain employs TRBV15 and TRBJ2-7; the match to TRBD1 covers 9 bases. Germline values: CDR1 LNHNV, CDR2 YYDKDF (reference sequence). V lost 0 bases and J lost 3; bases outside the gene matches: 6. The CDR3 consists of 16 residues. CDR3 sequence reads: CATSRDEGQGLYEQYF. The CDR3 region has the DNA TGTGCCACCAGCAGAGATGAGGGACAGGGTCTCTACGAGCAGTACTTC.

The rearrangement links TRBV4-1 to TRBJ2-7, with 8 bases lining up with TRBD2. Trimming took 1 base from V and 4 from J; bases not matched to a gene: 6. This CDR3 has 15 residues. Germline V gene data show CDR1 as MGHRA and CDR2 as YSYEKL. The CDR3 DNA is TGCGCCAGCAGCCAAGGTACTAGCGGCTATTACGAGCAGTACTTC. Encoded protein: CASSQGTSGYYEQYF.

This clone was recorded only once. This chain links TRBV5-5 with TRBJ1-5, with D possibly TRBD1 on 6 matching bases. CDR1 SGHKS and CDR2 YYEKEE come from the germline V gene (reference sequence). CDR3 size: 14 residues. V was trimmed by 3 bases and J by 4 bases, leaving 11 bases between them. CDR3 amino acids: CASSSDRPNQPQHF. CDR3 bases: TGTGCCAGCAGCTCGGACAGACCTAATCAGCCCCAGCATTTT.

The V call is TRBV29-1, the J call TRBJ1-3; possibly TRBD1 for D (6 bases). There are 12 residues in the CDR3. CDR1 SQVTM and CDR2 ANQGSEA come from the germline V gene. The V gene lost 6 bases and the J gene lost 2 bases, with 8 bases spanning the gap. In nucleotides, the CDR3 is TGCAGCGTCGGGACAACTGGAAACACCATATATTTT. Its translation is CSVGTTGNTIYF. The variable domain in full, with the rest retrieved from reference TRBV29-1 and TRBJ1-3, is SAVISQKPSRDICQRGTSLTIQCQVDSQVTMMFWYRQQPGQSLTLIATANQGSEATYESGFVIDKFPISRPNLTFSTLTVSNMSPEDSSIYLCSVGTTGNTIYFGEGSWLTVV.

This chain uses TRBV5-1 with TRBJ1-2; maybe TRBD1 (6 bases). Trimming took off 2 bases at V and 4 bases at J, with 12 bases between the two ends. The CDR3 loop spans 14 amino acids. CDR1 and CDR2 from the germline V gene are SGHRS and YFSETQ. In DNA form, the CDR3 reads TGCGCCAGCAGCTTCGGACAGACCTTCTATGGCTACACCTTC. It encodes CASSFGQTFYGYTF.

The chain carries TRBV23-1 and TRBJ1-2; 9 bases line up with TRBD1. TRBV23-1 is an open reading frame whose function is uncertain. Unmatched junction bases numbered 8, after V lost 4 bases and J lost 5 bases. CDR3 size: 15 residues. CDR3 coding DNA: TGCGCCAGCAGTCGAAAACAGGGGGCGCGATATGGCTACACCTTC. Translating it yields CASSRKQGARYGYTF.

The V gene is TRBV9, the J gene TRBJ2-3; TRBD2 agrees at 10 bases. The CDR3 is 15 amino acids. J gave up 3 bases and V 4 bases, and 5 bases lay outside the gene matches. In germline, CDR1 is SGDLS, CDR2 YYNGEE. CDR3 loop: CASSRAGGTTDTQYF. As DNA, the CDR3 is TGTGCCAGCAGCAGAGCGGGGGGGACTACAGATACGCAGTATTTT.

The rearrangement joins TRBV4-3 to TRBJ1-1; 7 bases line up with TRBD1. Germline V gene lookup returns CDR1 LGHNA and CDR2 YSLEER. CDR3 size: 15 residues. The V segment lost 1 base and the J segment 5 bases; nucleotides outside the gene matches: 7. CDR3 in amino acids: CASSQVTGLGTEAFF. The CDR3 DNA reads TGCGCCAGCAGCCAAGTGACAGGGTTGGGTACTGAAGCTTTCTTT.

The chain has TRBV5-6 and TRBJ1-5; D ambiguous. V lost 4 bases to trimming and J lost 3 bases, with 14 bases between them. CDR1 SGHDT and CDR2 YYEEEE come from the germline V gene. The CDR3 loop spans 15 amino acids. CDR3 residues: CASSLMSSFNQPQHF. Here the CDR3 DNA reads TGTGCCAGCAGCCTTATGTCTAGTTTCAATCAGCCCCAGCATTTT.

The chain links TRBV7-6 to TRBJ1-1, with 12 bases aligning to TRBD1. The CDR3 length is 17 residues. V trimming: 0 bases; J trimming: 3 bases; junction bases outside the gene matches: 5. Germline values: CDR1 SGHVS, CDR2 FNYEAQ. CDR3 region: CASSLAPGQGAHTEAFF. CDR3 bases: TGTGCCAGCAGCTTAGCCCCGGGACAGGGGGCGCACACTGAAGCTTTCTTT.

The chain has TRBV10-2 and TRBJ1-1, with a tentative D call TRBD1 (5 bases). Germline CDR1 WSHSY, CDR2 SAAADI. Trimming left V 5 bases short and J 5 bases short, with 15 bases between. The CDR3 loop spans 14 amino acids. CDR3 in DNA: TGCGCCAGCAGTCTGTCACAGGCGGGGACTGAAGCTTTCTTT. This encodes CASSLSQAGTEAFF.

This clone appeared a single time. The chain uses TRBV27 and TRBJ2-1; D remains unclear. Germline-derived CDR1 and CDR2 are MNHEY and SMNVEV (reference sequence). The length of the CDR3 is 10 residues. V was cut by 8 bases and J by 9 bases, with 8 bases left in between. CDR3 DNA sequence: TGTGCCAGCGGTAGAGGTGAGCAGTTCTTC. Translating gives CASGRGEQFF.

CDR3 sequence: CASSLGQYSYEQYF. In nucleotides, the CDR3 is TGCGCCAGCAGCTTGGGACAGTACTCCTACGAGCAGTACTTC. The chain employs TRBV5-1 and TRBJ2-7; weak D call: TRBD1 (5 bases). The CDR3 is made up of 14 amino acids. The germline V and J ends were trimmed by 0 bases and 0 bases, with 7 bases remaining between them. Germline assignment: CDR1 SGHRS and CDR2 YFSETQ.

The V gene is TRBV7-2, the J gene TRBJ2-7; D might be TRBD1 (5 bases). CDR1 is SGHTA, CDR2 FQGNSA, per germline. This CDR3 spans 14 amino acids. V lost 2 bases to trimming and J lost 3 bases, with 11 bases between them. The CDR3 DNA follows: TGTGCCAGCAGCTTATCAGGGATTCACTACGAGCAGTACTTC. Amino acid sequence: CASSLSGIHYEQYF. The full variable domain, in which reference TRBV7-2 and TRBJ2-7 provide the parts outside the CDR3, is GAGVSQSPSNKVTEKGKDVELRCDPISGHTALYWYRQSLGQGLEFLIYFQGNSAPDKSGLPSDRFSAERTGGSVSTLTIQRTQQEDSAVYLCASSLSGIHYEQYFGPGTRLTVT.

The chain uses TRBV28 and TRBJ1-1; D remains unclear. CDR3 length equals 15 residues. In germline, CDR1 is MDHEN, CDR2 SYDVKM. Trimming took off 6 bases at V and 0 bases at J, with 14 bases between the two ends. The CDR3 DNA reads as TGTGCCAGCAGACGCCTACCTACCGTGAACACTGAAGCTTTCTTT. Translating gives CASRRLPTVNTEAFF.

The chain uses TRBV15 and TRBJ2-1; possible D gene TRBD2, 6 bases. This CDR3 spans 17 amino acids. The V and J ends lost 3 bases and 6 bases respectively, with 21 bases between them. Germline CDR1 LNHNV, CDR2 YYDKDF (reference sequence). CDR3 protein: CATSRDYLRPGVNEQFF. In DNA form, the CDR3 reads TGTGCCACCAGCAGGGACTATCTGAGACCCGGCGTCAATGAGCAGTTCTTC.

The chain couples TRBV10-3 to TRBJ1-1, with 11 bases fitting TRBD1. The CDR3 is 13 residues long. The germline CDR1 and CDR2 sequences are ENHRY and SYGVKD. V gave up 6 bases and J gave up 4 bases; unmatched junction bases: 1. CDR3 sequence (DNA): TGTGCCATCAGGGGGACAGGGGGCACTGAAGCTTTCTTT. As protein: CAIRGTGGTEAFF.

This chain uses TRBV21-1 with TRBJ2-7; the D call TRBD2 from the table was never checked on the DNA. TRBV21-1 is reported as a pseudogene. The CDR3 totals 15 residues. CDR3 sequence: CASSKVCQRTYEQYF. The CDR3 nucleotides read TGTGCCAGCAGCAAAGTCTGCCAGCGAACCTACGAGCAGTACTTC.

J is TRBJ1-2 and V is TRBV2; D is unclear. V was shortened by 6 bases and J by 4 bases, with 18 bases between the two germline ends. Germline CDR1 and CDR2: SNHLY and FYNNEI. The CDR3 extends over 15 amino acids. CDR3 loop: CASSNRQDSFYGYTF. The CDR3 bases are TGTGCCAGCAGCAACCGCCAGGATTCCTTCTATGGCTACACCTTC.

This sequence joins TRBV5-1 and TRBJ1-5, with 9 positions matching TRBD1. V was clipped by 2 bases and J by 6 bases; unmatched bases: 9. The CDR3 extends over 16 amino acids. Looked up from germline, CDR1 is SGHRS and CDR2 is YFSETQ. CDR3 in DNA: TGCGCCAGCAGCTTCCCCCAACAGGGGGCGGGTCAGCCCCAGCATTTT. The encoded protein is CASSFPQQGAGQPQHF.

CDR3 sequence: CASSPKGAAPYNEQFF. Written as DNA, the CDR3 is TGTGCCAGCTCACCAAAGGGGGCCGCCCCCTACAATGAGCAGTTCTTC. V gene TRBV18 combines with J gene TRBJ2-1; 7 nucleotides agree with TRBD1. After removal of 2 bases from V and 2 bases from J, the junction contained 6 bases not matched to a gene. The CDR3 consists of 16 residues. From germline, CDR1 is KGHSH and CDR2 LQKENI.

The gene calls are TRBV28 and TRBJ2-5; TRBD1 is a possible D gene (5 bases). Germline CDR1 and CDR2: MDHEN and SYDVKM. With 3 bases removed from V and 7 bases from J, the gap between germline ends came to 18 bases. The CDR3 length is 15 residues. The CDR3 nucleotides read TGTGCCAGCAGTTTCAATGGCAGGGCCCCGTCGACCCAGTACTTC. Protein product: CASSFNGRAPSTQYF.

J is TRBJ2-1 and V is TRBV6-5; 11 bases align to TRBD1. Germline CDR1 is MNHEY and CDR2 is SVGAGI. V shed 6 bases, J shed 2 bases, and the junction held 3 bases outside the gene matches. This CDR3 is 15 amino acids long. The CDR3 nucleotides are TGTGCCAGCAGGGGGGACAGGGGGACCTACAATGAGCAGTTCTTC. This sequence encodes CASRGDRGTYNEQFF.

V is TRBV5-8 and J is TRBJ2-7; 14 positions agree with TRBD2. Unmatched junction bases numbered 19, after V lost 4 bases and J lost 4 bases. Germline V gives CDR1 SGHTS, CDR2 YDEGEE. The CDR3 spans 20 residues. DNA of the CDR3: TGTGCCAGCAGCCCCGTTAGACTAGCGGGGGGGCCTAATGTTATTTACGAGCAGTACTTC. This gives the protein CASSPVRLAGGPNVIYEQYF.

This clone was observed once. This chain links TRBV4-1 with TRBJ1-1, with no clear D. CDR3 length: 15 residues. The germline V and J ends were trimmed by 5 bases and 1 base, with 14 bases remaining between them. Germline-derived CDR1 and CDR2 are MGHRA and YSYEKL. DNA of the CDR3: TGCGCCAGCAGCGATTTCCCGGGAAGGAACACTGAAGCTTTCTTT. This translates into CASSDFPGRNTEAFF.

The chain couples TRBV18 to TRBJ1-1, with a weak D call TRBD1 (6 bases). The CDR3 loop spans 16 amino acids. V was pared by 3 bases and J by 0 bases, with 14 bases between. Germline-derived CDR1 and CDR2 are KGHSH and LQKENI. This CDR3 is CASSPAGRGMNTEAFF. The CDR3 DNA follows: TGTGCCAGCTCACCCGCGGGCAGGGGCATGAACACTGAAGCTTTCTTT.